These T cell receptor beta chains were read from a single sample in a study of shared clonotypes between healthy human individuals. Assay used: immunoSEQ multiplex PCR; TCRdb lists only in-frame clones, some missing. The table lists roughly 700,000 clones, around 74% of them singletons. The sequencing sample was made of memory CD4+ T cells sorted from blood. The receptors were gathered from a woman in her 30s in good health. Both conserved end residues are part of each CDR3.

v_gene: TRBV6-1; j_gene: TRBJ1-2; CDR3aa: CASSPGWGLGYGYTF
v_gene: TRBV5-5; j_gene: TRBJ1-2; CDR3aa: CASSTGQGSGTF
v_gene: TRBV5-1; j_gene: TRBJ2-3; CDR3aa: CASSPGQGANTDTQYF
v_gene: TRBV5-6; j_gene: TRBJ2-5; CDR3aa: CASSKTDQETQYF
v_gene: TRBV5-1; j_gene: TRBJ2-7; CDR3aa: CASSARGRDYEQYF
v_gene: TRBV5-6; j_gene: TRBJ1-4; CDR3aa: CASSYRGSNEKLFF
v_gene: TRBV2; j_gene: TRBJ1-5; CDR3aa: CASSGLQGSNQPQHF
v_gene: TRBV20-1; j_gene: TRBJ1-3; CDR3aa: CSASQGNTIYF
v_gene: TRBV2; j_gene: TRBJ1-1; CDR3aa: CASSAQASEAFF
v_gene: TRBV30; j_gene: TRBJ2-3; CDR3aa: CAWKRGLGTDTQYF
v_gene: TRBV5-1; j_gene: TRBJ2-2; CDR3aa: CASSSLLGRGTGELFF
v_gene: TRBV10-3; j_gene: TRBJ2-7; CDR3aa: CAISEAGGEQYF
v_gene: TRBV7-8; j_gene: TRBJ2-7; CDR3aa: CASSASRGGFSYEQYF
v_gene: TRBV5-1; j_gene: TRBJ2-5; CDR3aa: CASSSRRDRGGSETQYF
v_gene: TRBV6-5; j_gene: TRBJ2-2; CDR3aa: CASSYYADTGELFF
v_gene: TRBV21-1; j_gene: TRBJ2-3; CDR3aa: CASSPPRGPEREAPTDTQYF
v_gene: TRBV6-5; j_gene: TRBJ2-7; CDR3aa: CASGYRDREFHEQYF
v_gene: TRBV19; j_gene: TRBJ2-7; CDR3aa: CASSRWPPYEQYF
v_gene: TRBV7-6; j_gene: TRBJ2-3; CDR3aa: CASSLLAGGATDTQYF
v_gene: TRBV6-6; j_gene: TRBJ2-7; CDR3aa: CASSLSSYEQYF
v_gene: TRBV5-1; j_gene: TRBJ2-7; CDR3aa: CASRSGLRGRLSEQYF
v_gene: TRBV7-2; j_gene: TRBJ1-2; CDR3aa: CASSSGQDRYYGYTF
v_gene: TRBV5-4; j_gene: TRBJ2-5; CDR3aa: CASSLSLAGGEETQYF
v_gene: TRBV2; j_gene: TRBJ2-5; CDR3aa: CASSENSGDETQYF
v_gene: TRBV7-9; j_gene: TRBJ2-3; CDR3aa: CASSSKMSSGSWYTQYF
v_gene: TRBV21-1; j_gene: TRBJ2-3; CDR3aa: CASIPGIAQYF
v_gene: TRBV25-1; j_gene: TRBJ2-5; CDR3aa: CASLDRGLRRETQYF
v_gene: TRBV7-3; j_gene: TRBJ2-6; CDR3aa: CASSLGAGIPFTGANVLTF
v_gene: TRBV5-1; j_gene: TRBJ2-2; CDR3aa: CASSLEGRAAGELFF
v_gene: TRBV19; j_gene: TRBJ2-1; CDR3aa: CASSIGQGAFNEQFF
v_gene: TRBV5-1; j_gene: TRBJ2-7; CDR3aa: CASSLGGGSVREQYF
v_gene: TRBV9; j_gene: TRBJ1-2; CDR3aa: CASSVAQGTGYTF
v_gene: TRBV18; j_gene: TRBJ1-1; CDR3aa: CASSPRGPRNTEAFF
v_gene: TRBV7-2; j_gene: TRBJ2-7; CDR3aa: CASSVPGGAYEQYF
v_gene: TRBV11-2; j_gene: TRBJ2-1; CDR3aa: CASTRHQGYNEQFF
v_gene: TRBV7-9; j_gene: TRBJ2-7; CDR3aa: CASSPNVGVESYEQYF
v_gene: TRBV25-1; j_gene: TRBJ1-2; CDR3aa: CASSPQDRGFYGYTF
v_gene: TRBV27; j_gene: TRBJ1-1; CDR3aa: CATRGYNLNTEAFF
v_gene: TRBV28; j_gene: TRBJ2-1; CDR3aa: CASSSGGSQGNEQFF
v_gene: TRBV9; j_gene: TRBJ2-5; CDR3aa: CASSVGVRDTQETQYF
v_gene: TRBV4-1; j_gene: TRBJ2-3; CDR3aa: CASSQEFWGRAPDTQYF
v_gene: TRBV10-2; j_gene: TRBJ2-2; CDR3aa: CATRRQESTGELFF
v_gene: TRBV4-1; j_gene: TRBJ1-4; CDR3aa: CASSQDLGGWQDTSLANEKLFF
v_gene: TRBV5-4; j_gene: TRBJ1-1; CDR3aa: CASSFPGQGARTEAFF